This T cell receptor (beta chain) was identified during a study of glioma-infiltrating T cells. TCR alpha and beta CDR3 regions were amplified from RNA using iRepertoire nested multiplex PCR. TCRdb analysed the multiplex PCR reads with MiXCR anew, one entry per CDR3 protein. The sample consists of about 140,000 distinct CDR3 sequences, around 40% of them appearing once. Of note for this clonotype: A much larger clone lies a single base off, so this may be a read error.

The CDR3 length is 13 residues. Looked up from germline, CDR1 is MNHNY and CDR2 is SVGAGI (reference sequence). Sequencing used glioma tissue, nonneoplastic brain tissue, or PBMCs (not recorded which). V and J are TRBV6-6 and TRBJ1-1, with D possibly TRBD1 on 6 matching bases. The source is a human donor with low-grade glioma or glioblastoma, undergoing nonglioma brain surgery, or in good health (not recorded which). The CDR3 here is CAIERGTNNEAFF. The CDR3 nucleotides are TGTGCCATCGAGAGGGGGACGAACAATGAAGCTTTCTTT.